This TCR beta chain was identified in a study of shared clonotypes between healthy human individuals. Clones were sequenced by immunoSEQ multiplex PCR, and TCRdb holds only the in-frame ones, with some missing. In the table there are approximately 1.1 million clones, more than 75% of which are singletons. The sequence was collected from a man in his late teens or twenties in good health. Some clones in this sample may be carry-over from other donors' samples. The sample taken for sequencing was memory CD4+ T cells from PBMCs. Indicated subset: CD45RA-negative fraction.

CDR3 coding DNA: TGTGCCAGCCACGTAGGGCGCAACTATGGCTACACCTTC. The encoded protein is CASHVGRNYGYTF. The rearrangement links TRBV6-5 to TRBJ1-2; D not resolved. The CDR3 has 13 amino acids. V was cut by 8 bases and J by 2 bases, with 12 bases left in between. CDR1 is MNHEY, CDR2 SVGAGI, per germline.